Listed below are T cell receptor beta chains from one sample, sequenced in a study of CXCR3-negative and CXCR3-positive naive CD8 T cells. From its re-call of the 5' RACE reads, TCRdb lists each CDR3 protein once, without DNA. In all, the sample yields tens of thousands of distinct CDR3 sequences. The sample was naive CXCR3+ CD8+ T cells from blood. The receptors stem from a human donor in good health. Some clones in this sample may be carry-over from other donors' samples. Each CDR3 is given with its conserved first and last residue.

>TRBV29-1|TRBJ2-2|14
CSVVGTGRSGELFF
>TRBV29-1|TRBJ2-7|16
CSVEGLKGELSYEQYF
>TRBV29-1|TRBJ2-1|12
CSALTATNEQFF
>TRBV7-2|TRBJ2-3|15
CASSFTSGIADTQYF
>TRBV12-3/TRBV12-4|TRBJ2-3|14
CASSFQGGTDTQYF
>TRBV29-1|TRBJ2-6|20
CSVEDPIRQALGSGANVLTF
>TRBV7-9|TRBJ2-3|16
CASSWTLGPSTDTQYF
>TRBV6-5|TRBJ2-1|14
CASSTGTSLHEQFF
>TRBV7-9|TRBJ2-5|14
CASSFVGTQETQYF
>TRBV10-3|TRBJ2-1|14
CASQVGGFYNEQFF
>TRBV20-1|TRBJ2-1|13
CSSSGTDYNEQFF
>TRBV29-1|TRBJ2-7|15
CSVIIRDSPTHEQYF
>TRBV7-6|TRBJ2-5|12
CASSWDGQTQYF
>TRBV6-1|TRBJ2-7|14
CASTGTGLYYEQYF
>TRBV6-6|TRBJ2-5|15
CASSFPGQGKETQYF
>TRBV12-3/TRBV12-4|TRBJ1-4|14
CASRPGHPLEKLFF
>TRBV6-5|TRBJ1-1|13
CASSLREASGAFF
>TRBV7-3|TRBJ2-7|15
CASSLSWGGTYEQYF
>TRBV7-3|TRBJ2-3|19
CASSSPIGLRGTLGDTQYF
>TRBV12-3/TRBV12-4|TRBJ2-3|16
CASRGQGSGGTDTQYF
>TRBV12-3/TRBV12-4|TRBJ2-7|13
CASSSGQGWEQYF
>TRBV29-1|TRBJ2-1|14
CSVEAGLDYNEQFF
>TRBV7-6|TRBJ2-3|16
CASSPWTSGGEDTQYF
>TRBV20-1|TRBJ2-7|14
CSASEISGGYEQYF
>TRBV7-8|TRBJ2-2|16
CASSSSGTLNTGELFF
>TRBV14|TRBJ1-1|17
CASSQDTPGQGSTEAFF
>TRBV4-3|TRBJ2-3|15
CASSPGAGGTDTQYF
>TRBV7-9|TRBJ2-3|20
CASSLPLQPTPGQHADTQYF
>TRBV20-1|TRBJ2-1|17
CSARDPLRGSDYNEQFF
>TRBV7-6|TRBJ2-3|15
CASSPSGLATDTQYF
>TRBV7-9|TRBJ2-2|16
CASSWTTGINTGELFF
>TRBV7-9|TRBJ2-1|15
CASSQEGAAYNEQFF
>TRBV12-3/TRBV12-4|TRBJ2-7|13
CASSLPGPYEQYF
>TRBV4-3|TRBJ2-7|15
CASSQDGTGLREQYF
>TRBV5-6|TRBJ1-2|17
CASSLAGSPTINYGYTF
>TRBV18|TRBJ2-7|14
CASSDRGTPYEQYF
>TRBV29-1|TRBJ2-5|11
CSVVWGETQYF
>TRBV9|TRBJ1-1|14
CASSVSPGNTEAFF
>TRBV21-1|TRBJ1-4|12
CASSKAGGKLFF
>TRBV6-4|TRBJ2-7|12
CASSPGTYEQYF
>TRBV9|TRBJ1-1|14
CASSVRGFGTEAFF
>TRBV6-4|TRBJ2-3|15
CASSGTSGGADTQYF
>TRBV29-1|TRBJ2-2|13
CSYPGDNTGELFF
>TRBV3-1|TRBJ2-5|16
CASSPEGLAGGETQYF
>TRBV7-6|TRBJ1-2|14
CASSPGTDNYGYTF
>TRBV4-2|TRBJ2-1|15
CASSPPQGPNNEQFF
>TRBV10-3|TRBJ1-1|13
CAISPPGNTEAFF
>TRBV29-1|TRBJ2-7|14
CSVSKREGLLEQYF
>TRBV6-6|TRBJ1-1|14
CASSSGTENTEAFF
>TRBV29-1|TRBJ2-1|14
CSGTGGVFYNEQFF
>TRBV29-1|TRBJ2-7|15
CSVERVKGLDYEQYF